This passage covers 3 T cell receptor beta chains from one sample sequenced in a study of CD8 T cells in ankylosing spondylitis. TCRdb ran MiXCR on the 5' RACE reads and lists one entry per CDR3 protein. The sample lists around 340,000 distinct CDR3 sequences, approximately 14% occurring once. What was sequenced was blood, either unsorted or a sorted T cell fraction (not recorded which). These receptors were obtained from a male donor with ankylosing spondylitis or in good health (not recorded which).

V usage is TRBV20-1 and J usage is TRBJ2-2, with 11 positions matching TRBD2. The V gene's germline CDR1 is DFQATT and CDR2 SNEGSKA (reference sequence). The CDR3 length is 15 residues. Trimming took 5 bases from V and 2 from J; bases not matched to a gene: 4. The CDR3 reads CSARGTSGNTGELFF. CDR3 nucleotides: TGCAGTGCTCGAGGGACTAGCGGCAACACCGGGGAGCTGTTTTTT.

This clonotype was picked up a small number of times. The rearrangement joins TRBV6-4 to TRBJ2-2, with 12 nucleotides matching TRBD2. This CDR3 has 17 amino acids. Germline assignment: CDR1 MRHNA and CDR2 SNTAGT. V gave up 5 bases and J gave up 0 bases; unmatched junction bases: 4. The CDR3 reads CASSTTSGRSNTGELFF. In nucleotides, the CDR3 is TGTGCCAGCAGTACCACTAGCGGGAGGTCGAACACCGGGGAGCTGTTTTTT.

There are a few counts of this clonotype. The J gene is TRBJ1-2, the V gene TRBV12-3 or TRBV12-4; 8 bases line up with TRBD1. CDR3 length: 14 amino acids. Trimming cost V 3 bases and J 8 bases; bases outside gene matches: 8. Here the CDR3 DNA reads TGTGCCAGCAGTTTCAACAGGGGGGCCCTGGGCTACACCTTC. Translated: CASSFNRGALGYTF.